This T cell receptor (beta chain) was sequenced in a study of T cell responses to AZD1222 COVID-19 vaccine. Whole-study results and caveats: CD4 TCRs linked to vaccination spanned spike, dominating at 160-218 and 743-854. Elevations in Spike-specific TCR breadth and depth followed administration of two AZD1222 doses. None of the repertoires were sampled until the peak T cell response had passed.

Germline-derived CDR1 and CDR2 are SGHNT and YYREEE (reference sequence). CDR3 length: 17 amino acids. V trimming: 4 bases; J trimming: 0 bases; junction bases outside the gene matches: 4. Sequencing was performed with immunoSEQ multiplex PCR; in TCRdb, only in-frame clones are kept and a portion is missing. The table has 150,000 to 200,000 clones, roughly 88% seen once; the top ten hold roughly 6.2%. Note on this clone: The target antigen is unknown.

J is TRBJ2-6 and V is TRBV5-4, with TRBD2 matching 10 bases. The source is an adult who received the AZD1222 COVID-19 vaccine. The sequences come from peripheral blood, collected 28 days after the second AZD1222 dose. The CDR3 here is CASSVLAGSSGANVLTF. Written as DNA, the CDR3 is TGTGCCAGCAGCGTACTAGCGGGGAGCTCTGGGGCCAACGTCCTGACTTTC.